The next 25 T cell receptor beta chains were all read from a single sample in a study of cytomegalovirus exposure and HLA in healthy donors. The PCR used 60 Vbeta and 13 Jbeta primers. Sequencing used immunoSEQ multiplex PCR; TCRdb keeps in-frame clones, though not all of them. The sample records more than 95,000 clones, approximately 70% being singletons. Sequenced input: PBMCs. Source of these receptors: a woman between 35 and 50 years old in good health and CMV-seropositive.

Notes on this clone: At one end the junction does not follow the germline gene, possibly because of a read error. The genes are TRBV4-2 and TRBJ2-3; 10 bases match TRBD2. The CDR3 sequence is 17 residues long. Per the germline V gene, CDR1 is LGHNA and CDR2 is YNFKEQ. The CDR3 DNA follows: TGTGCCAGCAGCCAAGATTGGGCTAGCGGGAGCAGAGATACGCAGTATTTT. Its protein product is CASSQDWASGSRDTQYF.

The chain employs TRBV19 and TRBJ2-1; 7 nucleotides line up with TRBD2. The CDR3 loop spans 17 amino acids. V gave up 3 bases and J gave up 4 bases; unmatched junction bases: 12. CDR1 is LNHDA and CDR2 is SQIVND in the germline V gene (reference sequence). The chain's CDR3 is CASSMALASGKYNEQFF. The DNA of the CDR3 is TGTGCCAGTAGTATGGCGTTAGCTAGCGGAAAATACAATGAGCAGTTCTTC.

This chain uses TRBV5-6 with TRBJ2-1, with 7 bases aligning to TRBD2. Germline trimming cut 0 bases from V and 5 bases from J; bases unmatched to any gene: 5. CDR1 is SGHDT, CDR2 YYEEEE, per germline. The CDR3 extends over 15 amino acids. The CDR3 loop is CASSLGAGLNNEQFF. CDR3 sequence (DNA): TGTGCCAGCAGCTTGGGAGCGGGATTGAACAATGAGCAGTTCTTC.

V gene TRBV4-1 combines with J gene TRBJ2-2; D possibly corresponds to TRBD2 (6 bases). Trimming shortened V by 7 bases and J by 4 bases, and 10 bases separated the two germline ends. The germline CDR1 and CDR2 sequences are MGHRA and YSYEKL. The CDR3 runs to 13 residues. CDR3 nucleotide sequence: TGCGCCAGCAAGCTAGCGACCACCGGGGAGCTGTTTTTT. Translation: CASKLATTGELFF.

The chain uses TRBV4-2 and TRBJ2-7; TRBD2 matches at 10 bases. The CDR3 totals 16 residues. V shed 0 bases, J shed 3 bases, and the junction held 5 bases outside the gene matches. The V gene's germline CDR1 is LGHNA and CDR2 YNFKEQ. The CDR3 sequence: CASSQEGVAGGYEQYF. The CDR3 nucleotides are TGTGCCAGCAGCCAAGAAGGGGTAGCGGGGGGCTACGAGCAGTACTTC.

The chain carries TRBV4-3 and TRBJ2-1, with D unresolved. V lost 1 base, J lost 6 bases, and 4 bases lay in between. Germline CDR1 and CDR2: LGHNA and YSLEER. The length of the CDR3 is 12 residues. CDR3 in amino acids: CASSQAGNEQFF. CDR3 DNA: TGCGCCAGCAGCCAAGCGGGCAATGAGCAGTTCTTC.

As concerns this clone: Relative to the germline gene, one junction end is altered; a read error may explain this. The chain has TRBV7-9 and TRBJ2-2; TRBD2 aligns across 12 bases. The V gene's germline CDR1 is SEHNR and CDR2 FQNEAQ (reference sequence). This CDR3 region has 18 residues. The CDR3 loop is CSSSRRLAGDWDTGELFF. In DNA form, the CDR3 reads TGTTCCAGCAGCCGGAGACTAGCGGGAGATTGGGACACCGGGGAGCTGTTTTTT.

In its sample, this clone was seen once. The chain employs TRBV29-1 and TRBJ1-2, with D uncertain. CDR3 length: 14 residues. V dropped 4 bases and J dropped 4 bases, with 16 bases sitting between them. Germline V gene data show CDR1 as SQVTM and CDR2 as ANQGSEA. The CDR3, as DNA: TGCAGCGTTGGGGCACAGTTCCTTTCCTATGGCTACACCTTC. The encoded protein is CSVGAQFLSYGYTF.

J is TRBJ1-2 and V is TRBV5-1, with TRBD1 as a possible D gene (6 bases). CDR1 is SGHRS, CDR2 YFSETQ, per germline. CDR3 length: 16 amino acids. V was clipped by 0 bases and J by 2 bases, with 14 bases between them. The CDR3, as DNA: TGCGCCAGCAGCTTGGGCCTACAGGGAGACAACTATGGCTACACCTTC. Translating gives CASSLGLQGDNYGYTF.

This clone occurred once. For the CDR3, the DNA is TGTGCCAGCACCCAACCCTCTATTATTTCTAGCGGGAAAGAGACCCAGTACTTC. This encodes CASTQPSIISSGKETQYF. The chain recombines TRBV2 with TRBJ2-5; 9 nucleotides match TRBD2. Germline CDR1 SNHLY, CDR2 FYNNEI. V lost 7 bases, J lost 3 bases, and 18 bases stayed unmatched. The CDR3 totals 18 residues.

This clone was counted a single time. V gene TRBV7-3 combines with J gene TRBJ2-1; D gene ambiguous. This CDR3 region has 12 residues. The germline V gene has CDR1 SGHTA and CDR2 FQGTGA. V was trimmed by 4 bases and J by 6 bases, leaving 7 bases between them. In DNA, the CDR3 is TGTGCCAGCAGCTCCTCAGTCAATGAGCAGTTCTTC. This gives the protein CASSSSVNEQFF. Full variable domain (missing parts from reference TRBV7-3 and TRBJ2-1): GAGVSQTPSNKVTEKGKYVELRCDPISGHTALYWYRQSLGQGPEFLIYFQGTGAADDSGLPNDRFFAVRPEGSVSTLKIQRTERGDSAVYLCASSSSVNEQFFGPGTRLTVL.

The chain links TRBV19 to TRBJ1-5; 7 bases fit TRBD1. There are 13 residues in the CDR3. V was clipped by 4 bases and J by 4 bases; unmatched bases: 1. Germline V gene sequence: CDR1 LNHDA, CDR2 SQIVND (reference sequence). CDR3 nucleotides: TGTGCCAGTAGTAGGGACAGAAATCAGCCCCAGCATTTT. It translates to CASSRDRNQPQHF.

The rearrangement joins TRBV28 to TRBJ2-7; D not resolved. This CDR3 is 12 amino acids long. Trimming pared 2 bases from V and 7 bases from J, leaving 9 bases between. Germline CDR1 is MDHEN and CDR2 is SYDVKM. CDR3 DNA: TGTGCCAGCAGTTTACCAGATCGTGAGCAGTACTTC. Translated, it gives CASSLPDREQYF.

This rearrangement joins TRBV7-8 to TRBJ1-4; TRBD1 aligns across 9 bases. CDR1 is SGHVS and CDR2 is FQNEAQ in the germline V gene. Trimming removed 5 bases from V and 9 bases from J; junction bases left unmatched: 7. The CDR3 totals 14 residues. CDR3 nucleotides: TGTGCCAGCAGCCTGACCGGGACAGGGAAAAAACTGTTTTTT. Translation: CASSLTGTGKKLFF.

This clone was seen only a few times. The CDR3 here is CASKNSGRKRDTQYF. Written as DNA, the CDR3 is TGTGCCAGCAAAAATAGCGGGAGGAAGCGCGATACGCAGTATTTT. The gene calls are TRBV6-5 and TRBJ2-3, with 10 bases aligning to TRBD2. Looked up from germline, CDR1 is MNHEY and CDR2 is SVGAGI. This CDR3 spans 15 amino acids. With 7 bases clipped from V and 6 bases from J, the junction kept 10 bases outside the gene matches.

This chain links TRBV6-5 with TRBJ1-2, with D possibly TRBD1 on 6 matching bases. The CDR3 totals 14 residues. Germline loops: CDR1 MNHEY, CDR2 SVGAGI. The germline V and J ends were trimmed by 4 bases and 6 bases, with 15 bases remaining between them. The CDR3 sequence is CASSFFRGADGYTF. DNA of the CDR3: TGTGCCAGCAGTTTCTTCAGGGGAGCGGATGGCTACACCTTC.

The chain couples TRBV30 to TRBJ1-6, with D possibly matching TRBD1 (5 bases). The V gene lost 3 bases and the J gene lost 10 bases, with 10 bases spanning the gap. CDR1 is GTSNPN, CDR2 SVGIG, per germline (reference sequence). The CDR3 covers 12 residues. The CDR3 DNA is TGTGCCTGGAGAAGACAGTCCTCACCCCTCCACTTT. Its translation is CAWRRQSSPLHF.

This clone was seen only a few times. The rearrangement joins TRBV7-9 to TRBJ2-1, with a possible D match to TRBD2 (5 bases). Trimming stripped 5 bases from V and 5 bases from J, with 13 bases between. The CDR3 length is 14 residues. The germline V gene encodes CDR1 SEHNR and CDR2 FQNEAQ (reference sequence). The CDR3 protein is CASSHNSVDNEQFF. The CDR3, as DNA: TGTGCCAGCAGCCACAATAGCGTCGACAATGAGCAGTTCTTC. Supplemented by reference TRBV7-9 and TRBJ2-1, the full variable domain reads DTGVSQNPRHKITKRGQNVTFRCDPISEHNRLYWYRQTLGQGPEFLTYFQNEAQLEKSRLLSDRFSAERPKGSFSTLEIQRTEQGDSAMYLCASSHNSVDNEQFFGPGTRLTVL.

The J gene is TRBJ2-1, the V gene TRBV4-1; D is possibly TRBD2 (6 bases). Germline V gene lookup returns CDR1 MGHRA and CDR2 YSYEKL. The CDR3 runs to 17 residues. V was trimmed by 3 bases and J by 5 bases, leaving 20 bases between them. CDR3 nucleotide sequence: TGCGCCAGCAGCCAGCACGGGACGGGAGCTCACGACAATGAGCAGTTCTTC. Protein product: CASSQHGTGAHDNEQFF.

In its sample, this clone was seen a few times. The chain uses TRBV6-1 and TRBJ1-2; 7 bases are a match to TRBD1. In germline, CDR1 is MNHNS, CDR2 SASEGT. This CDR3 is 15 amino acids long. The V segment lost 4 bases and the J segment 7 bases; nucleotides outside the gene matches: 12. The CDR3 coding sequence is TGTGCCAGCAGTGGGGGGGTTTGGGACAGACGTGGCTACACCTTC. Amino acids: CASSGGVWDRRGYTF.

This clone was seen more than once but under ten times. The rearrangement joins TRBV4-3 to TRBJ1-3; D remains ambiguous. The length of the CDR3 is 16 residues. Germline CDR1 is LGHNA and CDR2 is YSLEER. V lost 4 bases and J 0 bases, leaving 13 bases between the germline ends. The CDR3 reads CASSLLGGSSGNTIYF. CDR3 bases: TGCGCCAGCAGCCTCCTTGGAGGGAGCTCTGGAAACACCATATATTTT.

The chain recombines TRBV29-1 with TRBJ2-2; weak D call: TRBD1 (5 bases). The CDR3 has 12 amino acids. Trimming removed 6 bases at V and 1 base at J, with 6 bases between. Germline CDR1 reads SQVTM; CDR2 reads ANQGSEA. CDR3 loop: CSVTGNTGELFF. The CDR3 DNA reads as TGCAGCGTCACAGGGAACACCGGGGAGCTGTTTTTT.

The chain joins TRBV9 to TRBJ2-7; the D gene is possibly TRBD1 (6 bases). Trimming stripped 5 bases from V and 3 bases from J, with 15 bases between. Germline loops: CDR1 SGDLS, CDR2 YYNGEE. This CDR3 has 14 amino acids. The CDR3 region is CASSPGTTIYEQYF. For the CDR3, the DNA is TGTGCCAGCAGTCCCGGGACAACTATCTACGAGCAGTACTTC.

V gene TRBV18 combines with J gene TRBJ2-3; TRBD2 agrees at 9 bases. Germline CDR1 KGHSH, CDR2 LQKENI. The CDR3 length is 19 residues. Losses at the gene ends were 3 bases for V and 4 bases for J; bases not matched to a gene: 17. DNA for the CDR3: TGTGCCAGCTCACCCCGGGCTAGCGGGGACCTTTCCTCGGCAGATACGCAGTATTTT. This translates into CASSPRASGDLSSADTQYF.

In its sample, this clone was seen once. The chain links TRBV27 to TRBJ1-1; D possibly corresponds to TRBD1 (5 bases). The CDR3 is 17 residues long. V was pared by 6 bases and J by 0 bases, with 20 bases between. Germline loops: CDR1 MNHEY, CDR2 SMNVEV (reference sequence). The CDR3 region is CASRRDSYRLMNTEAFF. CDR3 nucleotide sequence: TGTGCCAGCAGGAGAGACAGTTACCGGCTTATGAACACTGAAGCTTTCTTT.